Each of the 9 T cell receptor beta chains below was sequenced from the same sample in a study of blood T cell repertoires in COVID-19. The data were produced by immunoSEQ multiplex PCR, yet TCRdb's version contains in-frame clones alone and is incomplete. The sample has approximately 83,000 clones, over 80% seen once. The source material was peripheral blood. The receptors come from a man aged 45-60 years with acute or convalescent COVID-19.

This clone has a handful of counts. This sequence joins TRBV25-1 and TRBJ1-6; D is unclear. The ends were cut back, 9 bases at V and 5 bases at J, with 14 bases in the middle. Looked up from germline, CDR1 is MGHDK and CDR2 is SYGVNS. CDR3 length equals 14 residues. The CDR3 loop reads CASVDSTNNSPLHF. CDR3 DNA: TGTGCCAGTGTTGACTCCACCAATAATTCACCCCTCCACTTT.

The chain couples TRBV7-9 to TRBJ2-2; TRBD2 matches at 11 bases. The CDR3 runs 14 residues. Germline V lookup: CDR1 SEHNR, CDR2 FQNEAQ (reference sequence). J was trimmed by 13 bases and V by 3 bases; bases with no gene match: 7. The CDR3 here is CASSFGTSGPALFF. Written as DNA, the CDR3 is TGTGCCAGCAGCTTCGGGACTAGCGGACCTGCGCTGTTTTTT.

The rearrangement links TRBV4-1 to TRBJ1-2, with 9 bases lining up with TRBD1. Germline assignment: CDR1 MGHRA and CDR2 YSYEKL. The junction had 11 bases not matched to a gene; V was cut back by 0 bases and J by 3 bases. The CDR3 spans 18 residues. The CDR3 coding sequence is TGCGCCAGCAGCCAAGAAGTCCCACAGGGGGCTAGCTACTATGGCTACACCTTC. This gives the protein CASSQEVPQGASYYGYTF.

The chain carries TRBV24-1 and TRBJ2-3; D unresolved. The CDR3 spans 14 residues. Germline CDR1 KGHDR, CDR2 SFDVKD. Trimming left V 1 base short and J 6 bases short, with 10 bases between. The CDR3 coding sequence is TGTGCCACCAGTGATTTAACATACGGGGATACGCAGTATTTT. Protein product: CATSDLTYGDTQYF.

This clone was seen more than once but under ten times. V is TRBV27 and J is TRBJ2-7, with a possible D match to TRBD1 (7 bases). The CDR3 is 14 residues long. The V gene's germline CDR1 is MNHEY and CDR2 SMNVEV (reference sequence). Between the trimmed V and J ends, which lost 3 bases and 2 bases, there was a span of 11 bases. The CDR3 protein is CASSLGGQTYEQYF. The DNA for the CDR3 is TGTGCCAGCAGTTTGGGGGGACAGACCTACGAGCAGTACTTC.

The rearrangement uses TRBV6-2 or TRBV6-3 and TRBJ2-1; 14 bases map to TRBD2. This CDR3 contains 16 residues. CDR1 is MNHEY and CDR2 is SVGEGT in the germline V gene. V was pared by 2 bases and J by 4 bases, with 1 base of the junction left unmatched. CDR3 bases: TGTGCCAGCAGTTACGGGACTAGCGGGGGTTACAATGAGCAGTTCTTC. Protein product: CASSYGTSGGYNEQFF.

This clone came up once. The chain couples TRBV19 to TRBJ1-2; no clear D gene. The V and J ends lost 1 base and 5 bases respectively, with 8 bases between them. Germline-derived CDR1 and CDR2 are LNHDA and SQIVND (reference sequence). This CDR3 has 13 residues. CDR3 in amino acids: CASSIGTEYGYTF. The CDR3 DNA reads as TGTGCCAGTAGTATAGGGACTGAGTATGGCTACACCTTC.

V gene TRBV19 combines with J gene TRBJ2-2, with 7 bases lining up with TRBD1. Germline-derived CDR1 and CDR2 are LNHDA and SQIVND (reference sequence). After removal of 4 bases from V and 6 bases from J, the junction contained 11 bases not matched to a gene. CDR3 length: 16 residues. DNA of the CDR3: TGTGCCAGTAGTACCCGACAGGGTAGGGGGCCCGGGGAGCTGTTTTTT. Protein sequence: CASSTRQGRGPGELFF.

The V call is TRBV30, the J call TRBJ1-5, with D possibly TRBD1 on 5 matching bases. The V end lost 0 bases, the J end lost 4 bases, and 7 bases lay between the germline ends. Germline V CDR1 and CDR2: GTSNPN, SVGIG (reference sequence). The CDR3 covers 13 residues. The CDR3 region has the DNA TGTGCCTGGAGTGTACGGGGGAATCAGCCCCAGCATTTT. This encodes CAWSVRGNQPQHF.